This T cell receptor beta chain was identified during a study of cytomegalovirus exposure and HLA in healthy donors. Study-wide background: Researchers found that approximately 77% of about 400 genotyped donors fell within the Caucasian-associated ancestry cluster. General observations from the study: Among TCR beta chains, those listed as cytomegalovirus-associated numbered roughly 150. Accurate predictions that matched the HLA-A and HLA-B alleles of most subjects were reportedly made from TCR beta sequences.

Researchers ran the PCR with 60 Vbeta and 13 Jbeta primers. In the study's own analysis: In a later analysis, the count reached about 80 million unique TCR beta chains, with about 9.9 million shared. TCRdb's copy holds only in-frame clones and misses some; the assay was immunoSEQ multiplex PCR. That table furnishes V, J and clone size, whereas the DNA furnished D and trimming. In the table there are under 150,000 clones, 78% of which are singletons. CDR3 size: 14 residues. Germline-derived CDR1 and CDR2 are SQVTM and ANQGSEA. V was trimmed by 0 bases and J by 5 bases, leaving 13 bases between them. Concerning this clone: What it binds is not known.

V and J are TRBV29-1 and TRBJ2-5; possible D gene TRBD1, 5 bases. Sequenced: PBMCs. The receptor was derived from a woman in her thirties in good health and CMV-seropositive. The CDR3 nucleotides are TGCAGCGTTGAAGATCTCAGGACAAGGGAGACCCAGTACTTC. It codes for CSVEDLRTRETQYF.